Many counts were recorded for the clone carrying this T cell receptor (beta chain). Antigen unknown. This sample was included in a study of neurological immune-mediated disorders. Study outcomes and limitations: Grouping of repertoires by phylogeny put those of 18 of 34 multiple sclerosis patients into a single related-CDR3 cluster, a possible signature. Expansion of TCR clones was greatest in HTLV-1-associated myelopathy and smallest in multiple sclerosis, where it fell below that of healthy controls.

5'RACE with 10-nucleotide random UMIs generated the cDNA. TCRdb re-analysed the 5' RACE reads in MiXCR, keeping a single row per CDR3 protein. Here the sample spans tens of thousands of distinct CDR3 sequences, about 4% being singletons. This CDR3 is built from 15 residues. Germline CDR1 and CDR2: MNHEY and SMNVEV (reference sequence). Trimming removed 8 bases from V and 3 bases from J, with 20 bases in between. The V call is TRBV27, the J call TRBJ2-7, with D perhaps TRBD1 (6 bases). Input material: PBMCs. This clonotype was obtained from a man aged 25 to 40 with multiple sclerosis. CDR3 amino acids: CASRSPTGNLYEQYF. The CDR3 DNA sequence: TGTGCCAGCCGCTCCCCTACAGGGAACCTCTACGAGCAGTACTTC.